A selection of T cell receptor beta chains follows, all from one sample in a study of cytomegalovirus exposure and HLA in healthy donors. The assay was immunoSEQ multiplex PCR, and TCRdb's table has in-frame clones only and misses some. The sample consists of 75,000 to 100,000 clones, approximately 70% of them appearing once. The specimen sequenced was PBMCs. Receptors originate from a man in his fifties or sixties in good health and CMV-seronegative. Both conserved end residues are part of each CDR3. Fields, in order: D gene, J gene, V gene, clone size, CDR3 DNA, CDR3 protein. A D gene is named only where the DNA matches it firmly. The size of a clone is reported for some rows only, either as once, few or many, or as a class for expanded clones.

d_gene: TRBD1
j_gene: TRBJ2-1
v_gene: TRBV4-1
abundance: -
CDR3nt: TGCGCCAGCAGCTATGACAGGGGGCCCTACAATGAGCAGTTCTTC
CDR3aa: CASSYDRGPYNEQFF

d_gene: TRBD1
j_gene: TRBJ2-7
v_gene: TRBV4-3
abundance: -
CDR3nt: TGCGCCAGCAGCTTTCGGACAGGGGGAATCTACGAGCAGTACTTC
CDR3aa: CASSFRTGGIYEQYF

d_gene: -
j_gene: TRBJ1-1
v_gene: TRBV11-2
abundance: -
CDR3nt: TGTGCCAGCAGCTTCGGGGTGGGAGCTTTCTTT
CDR3aa: CASSFGVGAFF

d_gene: -
j_gene: TRBJ1-5
v_gene: TRBV19
abundance: -
CDR3nt: TGTGCCAGTACCTCAGATGACAGTTACAATCAGCCCCAGCATTTT
CDR3aa: CASTSDDSYNQPQHF

d_gene: -
j_gene: TRBJ2-3
v_gene: TRBV6-1
abundance: -
CDR3nt: TGTGCCAGCAGTGAAATCGGACTTCAAGGAGGGGATACGCAGTATTTT
CDR3aa: CASSEIGLQGGDTQYF

d_gene: TRBD1
j_gene: TRBJ1-2
v_gene: TRBV14
abundance: few
CDR3nt: TGTGCCAGCAGCCCTCGACAGGGGGATGGCTACACCTTC
CDR3aa: CASSPRQGDGYTF

d_gene: TRBD1
j_gene: TRBJ2-5
v_gene: TRBV7-9
abundance: few
CDR3nt: TGTGCCAGCAGCTTAGCTATCGGGACAGGACAAGAGACCCAGTACTTC
CDR3aa: CASSLAIGTGQETQYF

d_gene: -
j_gene: TRBJ2-7
v_gene: TRBV7-2
abundance: -
CDR3nt: TGTGCCAGCGGACTAAACTACGAGCAGTACTTC
CDR3aa: CASGLNYEQYF

d_gene: -
j_gene: TRBJ2-7
v_gene: TRBV28
abundance: -
CDR3nt: TGTGCCAGCAGTTCTCAATCCAGGGTTGACGAGCAGTACTTC
CDR3aa: CASSSQSRVDEQYF

d_gene: TRBD1
j_gene: TRBJ2-5
v_gene: TRBV5-4
abundance: -
CDR3nt: TGTGCCAGCAGCCAGGACAGGTACCAAGAGACCCAGTACTTC
CDR3aa: CASSQDRYQETQYF

d_gene: -
j_gene: TRBJ1-2
v_gene: TRBV28
abundance: -
CDR3nt: TGTGCCAGCAGTGACTTCTATGGCTACACCTTC
CDR3aa: CASSDFYGYTF

d_gene: -
j_gene: TRBJ2-2
v_gene: TRBV28
abundance: once
CDR3nt: TGTGCCAGCAGTTCCGAGGTCATTACCGGGGAGCTGTTTTTT
CDR3aa: CASSSEVITGELFF

d_gene: -
j_gene: TRBJ2-7
v_gene: TRBV25-1
abundance: -
CDR3nt: TGTGCCAGCAGTGAATCAGGGGCCGACCGCTACGAGCAGTACTTC
CDR3aa: CASSESGADRYEQYF

d_gene: -
j_gene: TRBJ2-2
v_gene: TRBV7-6
abundance: -
CDR3nt: TGTGCCAGCAGCTTATCTATTGGGGCGGACACCGGGGAGCTGTTTTTT
CDR3aa: CASSLSIGADTGELFF

d_gene: -
j_gene: TRBJ1-1
v_gene: TRBV6-5
abundance: -
CDR3nt: TGTGCCAGCAGTTACTCGTTCAAGAGCACTGAAGCTTTCTTT
CDR3aa: CASSYSFKSTEAFF

d_gene: -
j_gene: TRBJ2-1
v_gene: TRBV7-9
abundance: -
CDR3nt: TGTGCCAGCAGCCGGAGACAGGACTACAATGAGCAGTTCTTC
CDR3aa: CASSRRQDYNEQFF

d_gene: -
j_gene: TRBJ2-1
v_gene: TRBV5-1
abundance: once
CDR3nt: TGCGCCAGCAGCTTGGCCCTAGCCGCCAATGAGCAGTTCTTC
CDR3aa: CASSLALAANEQFF

d_gene: TRBD2
j_gene: TRBJ2-5
v_gene: TRBV5-4
abundance: -
CDR3nt: TGTGCCAGCAGCTTCGCGGGGGAGGGGACCCAGTACTTC
CDR3aa: CASSFAGEGTQYF

d_gene: -
j_gene: TRBJ2-3
v_gene: TRBV6-5
abundance: -
CDR3nt: TGTGCCAGCGCTATCACTAGCACAGATACGCAGTATTTT
CDR3aa: CASAITSTDTQYF

d_gene: TRBD2
j_gene: TRBJ2-5
v_gene: TRBV2
abundance: -
CDR3nt: TGTGCCAGCAGTACGACTAGCGGTATCCAAGAGACCCAGTACTTC
CDR3aa: CASSTTSGIQETQYF